What follows are 5 T cell receptor beta chains derived from one specimen sequenced in a study of blood T cells in healthy people across ages (dated by TCRdb to the mid-2010s). Library preparation used 5' RACE. For sequencing, an Illumina HiSeq 2500 was employed. A second PCR of roughly 7 to 11 cycles was run with a J-beta primer mix and a sample-barcoded 5' primer. TCRdb reworked the public reads: Q25 trimming with fastp, MiXCR clone assembly, productive beta chains retained. Rows with one shared CDR3 protein collapse into an entry with the most common genes and DNA. The sample has about 1.6 million distinct CDR3 sequences on record, around 35% of them singletons. The top ten hold about 11% of the sample. Sequenced sample: blood. The source is a woman aged 30 to 39 in good health.

The J gene is TRBJ2-5, the V gene TRBV5-1, with D hard to call. This CDR3 is built from 14 residues. Between the trimmed V and J ends, which lost 3 bases and 5 bases, there was a span of 14 bases. From germline, CDR1 is SGHRS and CDR2 YFSETQ. CDR3 in amino acids: CASSSSTAGETQYF. CDR3 nucleotides: TGCGCCAGCAGCTCCTCGACCGCTGGGGAGACCCAGTACTTC.

The V and J genes are TRBV18 and TRBJ2-2; D unresolved. Trimming stripped 8 bases from V and 7 bases from J, with 17 bases between. The CDR3 is made up of 14 amino acids. The germline V gene encodes CDR1 KGHSH and CDR2 LQKENI. CDR3 DNA sequence: TGTGCCAGCCTCACGTCCATCGCGAGCGGGGAGCTGTTTTTT. Encoded protein: CASLTSIASGELFF. The variable domain in full, with the rest retrieved from reference TRBV18 and TRBJ2-2, is NAGVMQNPRHLVRRRGQEARLRCSPMKGHSHVYWYRQLPEEGLKFMVYLQKENIIDESGMPKERFSAEFPKEGPSILRIQQVVRGDSAAYFCASLTSIASGELFFGEGSRLTVL.

This clonotype has a handful of counts. The chain is built from TRBV20-1 and TRBJ2-5, with 8 bases fitting TRBD2. The CDR3 has 15 amino acids. Trimming removed 2 bases from V and 1 base from J; junction bases left unmatched: 6. Germline V gene data show CDR1 as DFQATT and CDR2 as SNEGSKA (reference sequence). CDR3 nucleotides: TGCAGTGCTAGACCGAGCGGGGGACCCCAAGAGACCCAGTACTTC. Amino acids: CSARPSGGPQETQYF.

The V and J genes are TRBV3-1 and TRBJ2-3; TRBD1 aligns across 8 bases. Germline CDR1 reads LGHDT; CDR2 reads YNNKEL (reference sequence). The junction had 7 bases not matched to a gene; V was cut back by 4 bases and J by 4 bases. This CDR3 has 15 residues. This CDR3 is CASSPQQGGPDTQYF. CDR3 in DNA: TGTGCCAGCAGCCCCCAACAGGGGGGCCCAGATACGCAGTATTTT.

The CDR3 spells CASSGGHKGDEKLFF. The DNA of the CDR3 is TGTGCCAGCAGCGGAGGACACAAAGGGGATGAAAAACTGTTTTTT. This chain links TRBV9 with TRBJ1-4; D may be TRBD1 (5 bases). The length of the CDR3 is 15 residues. Trimming took 3 bases from V and 6 from J, leaving 15 bases between them. In germline, CDR1 is SGDLS, CDR2 YYNGEE.